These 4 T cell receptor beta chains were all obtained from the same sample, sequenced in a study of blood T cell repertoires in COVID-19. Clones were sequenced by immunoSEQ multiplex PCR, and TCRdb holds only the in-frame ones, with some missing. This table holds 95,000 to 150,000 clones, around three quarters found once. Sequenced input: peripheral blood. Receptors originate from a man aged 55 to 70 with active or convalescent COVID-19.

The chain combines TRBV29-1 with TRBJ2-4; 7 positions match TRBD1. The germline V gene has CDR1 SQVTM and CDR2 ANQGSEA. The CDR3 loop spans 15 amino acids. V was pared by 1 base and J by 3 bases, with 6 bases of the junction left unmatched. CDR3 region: CSVEVEGTDKNIQYF. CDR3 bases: TGCAGCGTTGAAGTTGAGGGGACAGACAAAAACATTCAGTACTTC.

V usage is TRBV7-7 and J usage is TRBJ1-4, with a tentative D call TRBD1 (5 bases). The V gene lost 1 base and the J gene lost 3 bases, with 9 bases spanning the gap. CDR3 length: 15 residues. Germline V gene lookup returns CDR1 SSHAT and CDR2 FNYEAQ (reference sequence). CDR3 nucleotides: TGTGCCAGCAGCTTAGGGGGCGAAGCTAATGAAAAACTGTTTTTT. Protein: CASSLGGEANEKLFF. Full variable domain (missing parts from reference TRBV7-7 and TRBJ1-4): GAGVSQSPRYKVTKRGQDVTLRCDPISSHATLYWYQQALGQGPEFLTYFNYEAQPDKSGLPSDRFSAERPEGSISTLTIQRTEQRDSAMYRCASSLGGEANEKLFFGSGTQLSVL.

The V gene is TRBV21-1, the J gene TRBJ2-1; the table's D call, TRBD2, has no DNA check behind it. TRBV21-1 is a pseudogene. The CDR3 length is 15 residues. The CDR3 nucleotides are TGTGCCAGCAGCAGAAACCTAGCGTTGTCGCATGAGCAGTTCTTC. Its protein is CASSRNLALSHEQFF.

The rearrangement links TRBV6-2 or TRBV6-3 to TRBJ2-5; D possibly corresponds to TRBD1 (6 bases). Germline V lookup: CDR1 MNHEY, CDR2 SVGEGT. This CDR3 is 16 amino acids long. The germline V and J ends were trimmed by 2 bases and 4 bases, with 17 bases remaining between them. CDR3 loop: CASSYRGYNRVETQYF. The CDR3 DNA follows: TGTGCCAGCAGTTACCGGGGTTATAACAGGGTAGAGACCCAGTACTTC.